This entry describes one TCR beta chain. What it binds is unknown. TCRdb processed the reads anew with MiXCR; each CDR3 protein has one entry. The sample yields 570,000 or so distinct CDR3 sequences, approximately 40% seen once. This specimen belongs to a study of T cell repertoires in cytomegalovirus infection. CDR3 length: 13 residues. Trimming removed 4 bases at V and 4 bases at J, with 11 bases between. Germline lookup yields CDR1 SQVTM and CDR2 ANQGSEA. Study-level points and caveats: It was HLA-C-restricted CMV-specific TCR beta clonotypes that dominated the response ex vivo.

The receptor comes from a human donor in good health (CMV status not recorded). Some clones in this sample may be carry-over from other donors' samples. The chain recombines TRBV29-1 with TRBJ1-3, with D perhaps matching TRBD1 (5 bases). Sequenced here: cultured PBMCs, sampled from culture after CMV antigen stimulation. The CDR3 bases are TGCAGCGTTGGGCAGGGCTCGGGAAACACCATATATTTT. This codes for CSVGQGSGNTIYF. The full variable domain, in which reference TRBV29-1 and TRBJ1-3 provide the parts outside the CDR3, is SAVISQKPSRDICQRGTSLTIQCQVDSQVTMMFWYRQQPGQSLTLIATANQGSEATYESGFVIDKFPISRPNLTFSTLTVSNMSPEDSSIYLCSVGQGSGNTIYFGEGSWLTVV.